The T cell receptor (beta chain) under discussion was sequenced for a study of regulatory T cells in long-lasting Graves disease. General study results and limits: The analysis examined peripheral blood only and excluded thyroid tissue.

As for this clonotype: Its specificity is not known.

iRepertoire HTBI primers and Arm-PCR of CDR3 regions built TCR beta libraries. TCRdb itself ran the multiplex PCR reads through MiXCR, one entry per CDR3 protein. The sample lists about 460,000 distinct CDR3 sequences, 11% to 15% occurring once. The time point: newly diagnosed GD, antithyroid drugs for less than 3 months. The TCR library used RNA extracted from PBMCs. This CDR3 has 13 residues. The germline V gene has CDR1 DFQATT and CDR2 SNEGSKA (reference sequence). The V gene lost 4 bases and the J gene lost 8 bases, with 14 bases spanning the gap. These data were likewise used in another study, on T cells in Graves' hyperthyroidism and ophthalmopathy. Per that paper: Hyperthyroidism in the patients, aged 18 to 65, was newly diagnosed and under 2 months in duration.

This receptor was obtained from a woman aged 50 to 65 with Graves disease. The starting material was peripheral blood mononuclear cells (PBMCs), obtained at new diagnosis, from a patient treated with antithyroid drugs. The chain links TRBV20-1 to TRBJ1-4; D gene ambiguous. The CDR3 region is CSAKGAPGEKLFF. The CDR3 nucleotides read TGCAGTGCTAAAGGCGCACCCGGGGAAAAACTGTTTTTT.